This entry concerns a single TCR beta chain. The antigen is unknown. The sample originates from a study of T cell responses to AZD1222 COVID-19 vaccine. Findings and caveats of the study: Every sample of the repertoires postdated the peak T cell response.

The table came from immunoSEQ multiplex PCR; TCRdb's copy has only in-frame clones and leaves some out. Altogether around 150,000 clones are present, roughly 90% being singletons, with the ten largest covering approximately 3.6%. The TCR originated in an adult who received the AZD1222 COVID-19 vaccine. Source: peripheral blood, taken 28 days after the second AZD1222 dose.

As DNA, the CDR3 is TGCGCCAGCAGAAAACAACTAGACGAGCAGTACTTC. Encoded protein: CASRKQLDEQYF. The genes are TRBV10-2 and TRBJ2-7; tentative D call: TRBD2 (5 bases). Germline V gene lookup returns CDR1 WSHSY and CDR2 SAAADI. The CDR3 covers 12 residues. V lost 6 bases, J lost 5 bases, and 11 bases lay in between.